Here is one TCR beta chain with its context. Germline CDR1 and CDR2: SGHNT and YYREEE (reference sequence). CDR3 length: 16 amino acids. The ends were cut back, 4 bases at V and 0 bases at J, with 14 bases in the middle. TCRdb keeps only in-frame clones here, not all; method: immunoSEQ multiplex PCR. The sample holds some 120,000 clones; about 89% are singletons and the top ten take approximately 3.6%. This specimen comes from a study of blood T cell repertoires in COVID-19. The sequence was collected from a woman aged 55-69 years with acute or convalescent COVID-19. The sample comprised peripheral blood. The chain couples TRBV5-4 to TRBJ1-3; perhaps TRBD1 as D (5 bases). The CDR3 loop reads CASSRDSSNSGNTIYF. The CDR3 region has the DNA TGTGCCAGCAGCCGTGACAGTTCCAACTCTGGAAACACCATATATTTT.